A selection of T cell receptor beta chains follows, all from one sample in a study of cytomegalovirus exposure and HLA in healthy donors. Some clones are missing from TCRdb's copy, which holds only in-frame ones; the method was immunoSEQ multiplex PCR. The sample consists of 150,000 to 200,000 clones, roughly 77% of them appearing once. The material sequenced was PBMCs. These TCRs come from a woman between 50 and 59 years old in good health and CMV-seropositive. Each CDR3 is given with its conserved first and last residue. D genes are given only for firm matches. Clone size is not always given. Where it is, it says once, few, many or a class for expanded clones.

D gene: TRBD2; J gene: TRBJ2-2; V gene: TRBV5-4; clone size: -; CDR3 DNA: TGTGCCAGCAGCGGGAAGACTAGCGGGAACACCGGGGAGCTGTTTTTT; CDR3 protein: CASSGKTSGNTGELFF
D gene: -; J gene: TRBJ2-3; V gene: TRBV11-2; clone size: -; CDR3 DNA: TGTGCCAGCAGGGCGACGGGAGCGAACACAGATACGCAGTATTTT; CDR3 protein: CASRATGANTDTQYF
D gene: -; J gene: TRBJ1-1; V gene: TRBV19; clone size: -; CDR3 DNA: TGTGCCAGTAGTCGTGGGGCGGACATACTGAACACTGAAGCTTTCTTT; CDR3 protein: CASSRGADILNTEAFF
D gene: -; J gene: TRBJ1-2; V gene: TRBV4-3; clone size: -; CDR3 DNA: TGCGCCAGCAGCCAAGGGAACGGGAACTATGGCTACACCTTC; CDR3 protein: CASSQGNGNYGYTF
D gene: TRBD1; J gene: TRBJ1-2; V gene: TRBV7-2; clone size: -; CDR3 DNA: TGTGCCAGCAGCTTTCAGCAGGGGGTGGGCTATGGCTACACCTTC; CDR3 protein: CASSFQQGVGYGYTF
D gene: -; J gene: TRBJ1-2; V gene: TRBV19; clone size: -; CDR3 DNA: TGTGCCAGTAGTATCTACAGTTACTATGGCTACACCTTC; CDR3 protein: CASSIYSYYGYTF
D gene: TRBD2; J gene: TRBJ2-1; V gene: TRBV11-2; clone size: -; CDR3 DNA: TGTGCCAGCAGCCGACTAGCGGGGGACTACAATGAGCAGTTCTTC; CDR3 protein: CASSRLAGDYNEQFF
D gene: -; J gene: TRBJ2-7; V gene: TRBV28; clone size: -; CDR3 DNA: TGTGCCAGCAGTCACCGATGGGGACACCTAACCTACGAGCAGTACTTC; CDR3 protein: CASSHRWGHLTYEQYF
D gene: -; J gene: TRBJ1-4; V gene: TRBV27; clone size: -; CDR3 DNA: TGTGCCAGCAGTCTCACGGGGGGCCGCATCGAAAAACTGTTTTTT; CDR3 protein: CASSLTGGRIEKLFF
D gene: TRBD1; J gene: TRBJ2-5; V gene: TRBV11-2; clone size: -; CDR3 DNA: TGTGCCAGCAGCCCTAGACCATCGAGACAGGGGACCGAAGAGACCCAGTACTTC; CDR3 protein: CASSPRPSRQGTEETQYF
D gene: -; J gene: TRBJ1-2; V gene: TRBV4-2; clone size: -; CDR3 DNA: TGTGCCAGCAGCCAGGTACGGGGGGATGGCTACACCTTC; CDR3 protein: CASSQVRGDGYTF
D gene: TRBD2; J gene: TRBJ2-1; V gene: TRBV7-2; clone size: -; CDR3 DNA: TGTGCCAGCAGCTTACTAGCGGGGTCATTAAATGAGCAGTTCTTC; CDR3 protein: CASSLLAGSLNEQFF
D gene: -; J gene: TRBJ1-5; V gene: TRBV11-2; clone size: once; CDR3 DNA: TGTGCCAGCAGCTTAGATTTAAATCAGCCCCAGCATTTT; CDR3 protein: CASSLDLNQPQHF
D gene: -; J gene: TRBJ2-2; V gene: TRBV7-2; clone size: -; CDR3 DNA: TGTGCCAGCAGCTTAGCGGGGGGGAACACCGGGGAGCTGTTTTTT; CDR3 protein: CASSLAGGNTGELFF
D gene: -; J gene: TRBJ2-7; V gene: TRBV9; clone size: -; CDR3 DNA: TGTGCCAGCAGCGGGACTTTCTACGAGCAGTACTTC; CDR3 protein: CASSGTFYEQYF
D gene: -; J gene: TRBJ1-5; V gene: TRBV19; clone size: -; CDR3 DNA: TGTGCCAGTAGAGCGGCGGCGCGCGGCAATCAGCCCCAGCATTTT; CDR3 protein: CASRAAARGNQPQHF
D gene: -; J gene: TRBJ2-5; V gene: TRBV7-2; clone size: -; CDR3 DNA: TGTGCCAGCAGCTTAGCGGGGGGGCAGGGAGAGACCCAGTACTTC; CDR3 protein: CASSLAGGQGETQYF
D gene: TRBD2; J gene: TRBJ2-1; V gene: TRBV27; clone size: -; CDR3 DNA: TGTGCCAGCAGTTCAGCGGGGAGCTCCTACAATGAGCAGTTCTTC; CDR3 protein: CASSSAGSSYNEQFF
D gene: TRBD1; J gene: TRBJ1-5; V gene: TRBV4-1; clone size: once; CDR3 DNA: TGCGCCAGCAGCCAAGGACACCCCTCCGGGACAGGGAAAAATCAGCCCCAGCATTTT; CDR3 protein: CASSQGHPSGTGKNQPQHF
D gene: TRBD1; J gene: TRBJ2-7; V gene: TRBV19; clone size: -; CDR3 DNA: TGTGCCAGTAAAAAAGGGACAGCCTATTACGAGCAGTACTTC; CDR3 protein: CASKKGTAYYEQYF
D gene: TRBD1; J gene: TRBJ1-2; V gene: TRBV9; clone size: -; CDR3 DNA: TGTGCCAGCAGCCCACGGACAGGGGAAAGTAACTATGGCTACACCTTC; CDR3 protein: CASSPRTGESNYGYTF
D gene: TRBD1; J gene: TRBJ1-4; V gene: TRBV29-1; clone size: -; CDR3 DNA: TGCAGCGTCAGCGGACAGGGGAAAGTAAAACTGTTTTTT; CDR3 protein: CSVSGQGKVKLFF
D gene: TRBD1; J gene: TRBJ2-3; V gene: TRBV7-6; clone size: -; CDR3 DNA: TGTGCCAGCAGCTTAGCGCTTACAGGGGGCGGGGGAGGAGATACGCAGTATTTT; CDR3 protein: CASSLALTGGGGGDTQYF
D gene: -; J gene: TRBJ1-4; V gene: TRBV4-2; clone size: -; CDR3 DNA: TGTGCCAGCAGCCACGAGATCCATGAAAAACTGTTTTTT; CDR3 protein: CASSHEIHEKLFF
D gene: TRBD1; J gene: TRBJ2-7; V gene: TRBV6-6; clone size: -; CDR3 DNA: TGTGCCAGCACCAAGGACAGGGTAGGAGGGGAGCAGTACTTC; CDR3 protein: CASTKDRVGGEQYF
D gene: -; J gene: TRBJ2-3; V gene: TRBV7-7; clone size: -; CDR3 DNA: TGTGCTAGAACGGGGGTCACAGATACGCAGTATTTT; CDR3 protein: CARTGVTDTQYF
D gene: -; J gene: TRBJ2-1; V gene: TRBV4-2; clone size: -; CDR3 DNA: TGTGCCAGCAGCCTCGACTACACTATTAACAATGAGCAGTTCTTC; CDR3 protein: CASSLDYTINNEQFF
D gene: -; J gene: TRBJ1-1; V gene: TRBV28; clone size: -; CDR3 DNA: TGTGCCTCGGGGGGGGTGGGAGCTTTCTTT; CDR3 protein: CASGGVGAFF
D gene: -; J gene: TRBJ2-1; V gene: TRBV29-1; clone size: -; CDR3 DNA: TGCAGCGTTGAAGATCGGTGGCTAGCATTGCAGTTCTTC; CDR3 protein: CSVEDRWLALQFF
D gene: -; J gene: TRBJ2-3; V gene: TRBV7-6; clone size: -; CDR3 DNA: TGTGCCAGCAGCTCCCGGGACTCGGCGGCAGATACGCAGTATTTT; CDR3 protein: CASSSRDSAADTQYF
D gene: -; J gene: TRBJ2-7; V gene: TRBV14; clone size: -; CDR3 DNA: TGTGCCAGCAGCCAATACGGGGGCTACGAGCAGTACTTC; CDR3 protein: CASSQYGGYEQYF
D gene: -; J gene: TRBJ2-3; V gene: TRBV6-4; clone size: -; CDR3 DNA: TGTGCCAGCAGCCTCTTATTCGGGAGAGGAACAGATACGCAGTATTTT; CDR3 protein: CASSLLFGRGTDTQYF
D gene: TRBD1; J gene: TRBJ1-5; V gene: TRBV18; clone size: -; CDR3 DNA: TGTGCCAGCTCACCTCTCGGGACAGGAGATCAGCCCCAGCATTTT; CDR3 protein: CASSPLGTGDQPQHF
D gene: -; J gene: TRBJ1-1; V gene: TRBV15; clone size: -; CDR3 DNA: TGTGCCACCAGCAGGGGCGGTGCGGGGCGGACTGAAGCTTTCTTT; CDR3 protein: CATSRGGAGRTEAFF
D gene: TRBD1; J gene: TRBJ2-7; V gene: TRBV5-1; clone size: -; CDR3 DNA: TGCGCCAGCAGCTTGGGGACAGGGGGCTCCTACGAGCAGTACTTC; CDR3 protein: CASSLGTGGSYEQYF
D gene: TRBD1; J gene: TRBJ1-2; V gene: TRBV18; clone size: -; CDR3 DNA: TGTGCCAGCTCAAGGGGGCCTTCTAATCGTGTCACCTTC; CDR3 protein: CASSRGPSNRVTF
D gene: TRBD1; J gene: TRBJ1-5; V gene: TRBV2; clone size: -; CDR3 DNA: TGTGCCAGCAGAGCGGACAGGGGAAGCAATCAGCCCCAGCATTTT; CDR3 protein: CASRADRGSNQPQHF
D gene: TRBD1; J gene: TRBJ2-7; V gene: TRBV7-2; clone size: -; CDR3 DNA: TGTGCCAGCAGCTCGGGACAGGGGCCAAAGCAGTACTTC; CDR3 protein: CASSSGQGPKQYF
D gene: TRBD2; J gene: TRBJ2-1; V gene: TRBV5-1; clone size: -; CDR3 DNA: TGCGCCAGCACTGGCGGGAGGACCTACAATGAGCAGTTCTTC; CDR3 protein: CASTGGRTYNEQFF
D gene: TRBD2; J gene: TRBJ2-5; V gene: TRBV28; clone size: -; CDR3 DNA: TGTGCCAGCAGTTTAATAGCCTCTCGACTAGCGGGGCAGACCCAGTACTTC; CDR3 protein: CASSLIASRLAGQTQYF
D gene: -; J gene: TRBJ2-7; V gene: TRBV6-6; clone size: -; CDR3 DNA: TGTGCCAGCAGTTGGGGACACCTAAGCTCCTACGAGCAGTACTTC; CDR3 protein: CASSWGHLSSYEQYF
D gene: -; J gene: TRBJ2-5; V gene: TRBV4-2; clone size: once; CDR3 DNA: TGTGCCAGCAGTGGCGGGACAGAAGAGACCCAGTACTTC; CDR3 protein: CASSGGTEETQYF
D gene: TRBD2; J gene: TRBJ2-2; V gene: TRBV15; clone size: few; CDR3 DNA: TGTGCCACCAGCAGAGTAGGACGACGGGGGGACGGGGAGCTGTTTTTT; CDR3 protein: CATSRVGRRGDGELFF
D gene: -; J gene: TRBJ1-6; V gene: TRBV5-5; clone size: -; CDR3 DNA: TGTGCCAGCAGCTTGAATGACGGGCCCCTCCACTTT; CDR3 protein: CASSLNDGPLHF
D gene: TRBD1; J gene: TRBJ1-5; V gene: TRBV27; clone size: -; CDR3 DNA: TGTGCCAGCAGTTTTTCAGGGGGCAGTCAGCCCCAGCATTTT; CDR3 protein: CASSFSGGSQPQHF
D gene: TRBD2; J gene: TRBJ2-2; V gene: TRBV27; clone size: -; CDR3 DNA: TGTGCCAGCAGACTAGCGGGATTAACCGGGGAGCTGTTTTTT; CDR3 protein: CASRLAGLTGELFF
D gene: -; J gene: TRBJ2-2; V gene: TRBV11-3; clone size: -; CDR3 DNA: TGTGCCAGCAGCTTGAACAGTCACACCGGGGAGCTGTTTTTT; CDR3 protein: CASSLNSHTGELFF
D gene: TRBD2; J gene: TRBJ2-1; V gene: TRBV10-1; clone size: -; CDR3 DNA: TGCGCCAGCAGTGGTGAGACTAGCGGGAGCTACAATGAGCAGTTCTTC; CDR3 protein: CASSGETSGSYNEQFF
D gene: TRBD2; J gene: TRBJ2-5; V gene: TRBV28; clone size: -; CDR3 DNA: TGTGCCAGCAGAAACGCGGGGGGGCCACGAGAGACCCAGTACTTC; CDR3 protein: CASRNAGGPRETQYF
D gene: -; J gene: TRBJ1-5; V gene: TRBV6-6; clone size: few; CDR3 DNA: TGTGCCAGCAGTTACCTTACCGGGGTTGTATGGCTGTCCCAGCATTTT; CDR3 protein: CASSYLTGVVWLSQHF
D gene: -; J gene: TRBJ1-1; V gene: TRBV27; clone size: -; CDR3 DNA: TGTGCCAGCAGTTTGAGACCTAGCACTGAAGCTTTCTTT; CDR3 protein: CASSLRPSTEAFF
D gene: -; J gene: TRBJ1-1; V gene: TRBV20-1; clone size: -; CDR3 DNA: TGCAGTGCTCAAAACACTGAAGCTTTCTTT; CDR3 protein: CSAQNTEAFF
D gene: -; J gene: TRBJ1-1; V gene: TRBV5-5; clone size: -; CDR3 DNA: TGTGCCAGCAGCTTAACTACCGAAGAAGCTTTCTTT; CDR3 protein: CASSLTTEEAFF
D gene: -; J gene: TRBJ1-5; V gene: TRBV7-2; clone size: -; CDR3 DNA: TGTGCCAGCAGCTTAGGGGGGGATCAGCCCCAGCATTTT; CDR3 protein: CASSLGGDQPQHF